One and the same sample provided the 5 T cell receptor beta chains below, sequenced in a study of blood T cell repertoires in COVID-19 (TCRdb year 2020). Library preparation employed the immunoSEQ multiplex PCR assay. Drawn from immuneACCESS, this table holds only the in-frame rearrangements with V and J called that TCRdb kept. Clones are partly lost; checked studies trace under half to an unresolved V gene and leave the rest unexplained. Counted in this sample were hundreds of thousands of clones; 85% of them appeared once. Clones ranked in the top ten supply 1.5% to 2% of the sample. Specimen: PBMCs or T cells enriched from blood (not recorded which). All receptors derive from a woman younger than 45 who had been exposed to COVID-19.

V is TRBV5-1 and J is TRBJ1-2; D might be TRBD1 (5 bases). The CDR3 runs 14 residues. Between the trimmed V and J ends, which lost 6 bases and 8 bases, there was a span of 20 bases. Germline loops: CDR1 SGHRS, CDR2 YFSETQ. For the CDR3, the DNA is TGCGCCAGCAATCTAGGTGGAGGGGAGGGCGGCTACACCTTC. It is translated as CASNLGGGEGGYTF.

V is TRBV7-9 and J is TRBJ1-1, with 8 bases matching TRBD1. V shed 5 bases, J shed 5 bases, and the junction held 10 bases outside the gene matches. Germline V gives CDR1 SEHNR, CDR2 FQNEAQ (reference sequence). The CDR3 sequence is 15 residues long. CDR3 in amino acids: CASSPRGQMRTEAFF. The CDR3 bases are TGTGCCAGCAGCCCCAGGGGGCAAATGAGGACTGAAGCTTTCTTT.

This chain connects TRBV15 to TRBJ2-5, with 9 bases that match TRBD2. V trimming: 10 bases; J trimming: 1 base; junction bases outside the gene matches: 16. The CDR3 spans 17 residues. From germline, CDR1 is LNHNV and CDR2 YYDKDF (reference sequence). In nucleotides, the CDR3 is TGTGCCAACAGTCGCTGGACTAGCGCCAGCCCCCAAGAGACCCAGTACTTC. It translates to CANSRWTSASPQETQYF.

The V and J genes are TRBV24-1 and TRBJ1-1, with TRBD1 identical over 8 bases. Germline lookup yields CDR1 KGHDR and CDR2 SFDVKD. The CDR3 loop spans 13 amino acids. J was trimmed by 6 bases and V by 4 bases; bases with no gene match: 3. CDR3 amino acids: CATSDDRGAEAFF. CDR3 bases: TGTGCCACCAGTGACGACAGGGGTGCTGAAGCTTTCTTT.

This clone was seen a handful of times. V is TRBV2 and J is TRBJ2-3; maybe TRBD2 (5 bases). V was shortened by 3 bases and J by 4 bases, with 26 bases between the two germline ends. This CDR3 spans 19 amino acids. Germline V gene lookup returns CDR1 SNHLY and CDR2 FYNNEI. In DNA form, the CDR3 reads TGTGCCAGCAGTGAGACGGTTTTGGCGGGCTCTGAGAGGGCAGATACGCAGTATTTT. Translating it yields CASSETVLAGSERADTQYF. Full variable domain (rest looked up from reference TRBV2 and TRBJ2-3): EPEVTQTPSHQVTQMGQEVILRCVPISNHLYFYWYRQILGQKVEFLVSFYNNEISEKSEIFDDQFSVERPDGSNFTLKIRSTKLEDSAMYFCASSETVLAGSERADTQYFGPGTRLTVL.